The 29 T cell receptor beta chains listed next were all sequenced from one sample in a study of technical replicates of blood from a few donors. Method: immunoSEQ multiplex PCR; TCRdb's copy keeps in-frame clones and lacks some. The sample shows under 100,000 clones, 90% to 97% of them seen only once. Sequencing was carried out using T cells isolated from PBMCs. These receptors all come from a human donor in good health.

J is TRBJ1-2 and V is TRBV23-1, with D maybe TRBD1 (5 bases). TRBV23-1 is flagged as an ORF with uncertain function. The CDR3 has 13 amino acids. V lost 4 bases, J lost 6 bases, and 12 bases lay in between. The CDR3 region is CASSPPGAHGYTF. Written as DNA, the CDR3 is TGCGCCAGCAGTCCTCCTGGGGCTCATGGCTACACCTTC.

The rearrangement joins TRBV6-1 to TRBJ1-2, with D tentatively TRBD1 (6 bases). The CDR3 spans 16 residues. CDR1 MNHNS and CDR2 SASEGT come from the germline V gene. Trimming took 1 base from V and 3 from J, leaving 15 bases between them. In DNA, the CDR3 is TGTGCCAGCAGTGAAGTCGTTCAGGGGAAATACTATGGCTACACCTTC. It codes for CASSEVVQGKYYGYTF.

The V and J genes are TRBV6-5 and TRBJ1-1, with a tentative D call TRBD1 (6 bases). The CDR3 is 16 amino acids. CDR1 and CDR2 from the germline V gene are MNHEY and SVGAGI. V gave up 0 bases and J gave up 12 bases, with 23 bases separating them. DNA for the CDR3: TGTGCCAGCAGTTACTCGAGCGGACAGAGGTCTTTCATGTCTTTCTTT. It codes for CASSYSSGQRSFMSFF.

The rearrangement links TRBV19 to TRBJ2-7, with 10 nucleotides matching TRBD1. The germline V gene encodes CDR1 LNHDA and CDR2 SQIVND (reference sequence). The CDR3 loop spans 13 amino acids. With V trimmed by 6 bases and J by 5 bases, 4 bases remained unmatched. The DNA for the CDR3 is TGTGCCAGTAGGGGACAGGGGAGCAACGAGCAGTACTTC. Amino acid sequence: CASRGQGSNEQYF.

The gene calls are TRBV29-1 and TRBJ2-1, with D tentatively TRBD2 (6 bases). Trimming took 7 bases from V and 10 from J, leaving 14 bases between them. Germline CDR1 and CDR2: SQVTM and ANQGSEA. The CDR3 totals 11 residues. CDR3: CSAVRGGEQFF. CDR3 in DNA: TGCAGCGCCGTTAGGGGAGGCGAGCAGTTCTTC.

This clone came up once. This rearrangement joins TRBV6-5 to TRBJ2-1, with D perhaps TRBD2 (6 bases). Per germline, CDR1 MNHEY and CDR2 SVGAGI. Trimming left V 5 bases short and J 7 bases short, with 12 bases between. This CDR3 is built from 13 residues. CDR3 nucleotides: TGTGCCAGCAGTCGGGACTTGCTTAATGAGCAGTTCTTC. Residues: CASSRDLLNEQFF.

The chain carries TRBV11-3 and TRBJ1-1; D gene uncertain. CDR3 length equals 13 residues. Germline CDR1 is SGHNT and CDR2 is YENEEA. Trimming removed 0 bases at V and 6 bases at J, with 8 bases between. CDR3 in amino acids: CASSLDLQSEAFF. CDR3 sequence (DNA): TGTGCCAGCAGCTTAGATCTTCAGTCTGAAGCTTTCTTT.

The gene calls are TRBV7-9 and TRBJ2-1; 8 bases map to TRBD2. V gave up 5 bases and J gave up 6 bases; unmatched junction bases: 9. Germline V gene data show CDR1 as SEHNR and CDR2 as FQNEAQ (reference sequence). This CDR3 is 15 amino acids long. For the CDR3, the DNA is TGTGCCAGCAGCCTGGGTGCGGGAGGCCCCAATGAGCAGTTCTTC. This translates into CASSLGAGGPNEQFF.

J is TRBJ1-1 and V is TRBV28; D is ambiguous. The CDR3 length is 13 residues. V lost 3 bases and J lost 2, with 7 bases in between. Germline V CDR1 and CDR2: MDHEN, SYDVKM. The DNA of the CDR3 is TGTGCCAGCAGTTTCCCTCTAAACACTGAAGCTTTCTTT. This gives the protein CASSFPLNTEAFF. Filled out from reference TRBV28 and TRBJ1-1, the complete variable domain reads DVKVTQSSRYLVKRTGEKVFLECVQDMDHENMFWYRQDPGLGLRLIYFSYDVKMKEKGDIPEGYSVSREKKERFSLILESASTNQTSMYLCASSFPLNTEAFFGQGTRLTVV.

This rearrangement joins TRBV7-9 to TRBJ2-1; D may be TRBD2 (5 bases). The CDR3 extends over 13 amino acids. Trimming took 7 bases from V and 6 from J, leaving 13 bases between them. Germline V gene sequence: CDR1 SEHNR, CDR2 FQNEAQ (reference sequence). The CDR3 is CASTSGIVNEQFF. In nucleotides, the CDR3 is TGTGCCAGCACCTCGGGGATTGTCAATGAGCAGTTCTTC.

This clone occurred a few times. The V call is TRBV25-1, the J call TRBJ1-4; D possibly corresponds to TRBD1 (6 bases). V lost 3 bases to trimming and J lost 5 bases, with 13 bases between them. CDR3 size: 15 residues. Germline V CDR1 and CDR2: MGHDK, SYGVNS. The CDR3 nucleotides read TGTGCCAGCAGTGATCGGGGGGCGCCGAATGAAAAACTGTTTTTT. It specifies CASSDRGAPNEKLFF.

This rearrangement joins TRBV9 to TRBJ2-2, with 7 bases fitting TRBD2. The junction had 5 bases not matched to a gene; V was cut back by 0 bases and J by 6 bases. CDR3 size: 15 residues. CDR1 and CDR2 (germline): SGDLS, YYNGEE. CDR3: CASSVGSSGAGELFF. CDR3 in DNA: TGTGCCAGCAGCGTAGGATCTAGCGGAGCCGGGGAGCTGTTTTTT.

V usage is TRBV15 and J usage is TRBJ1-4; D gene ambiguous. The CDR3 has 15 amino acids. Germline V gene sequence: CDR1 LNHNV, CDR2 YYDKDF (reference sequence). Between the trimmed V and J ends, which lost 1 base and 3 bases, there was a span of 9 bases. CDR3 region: CATSRVLSANEKLFF. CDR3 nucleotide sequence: TGTGCCACCAGCAGAGTTCTATCGGCTAATGAAAAACTGTTTTTT.

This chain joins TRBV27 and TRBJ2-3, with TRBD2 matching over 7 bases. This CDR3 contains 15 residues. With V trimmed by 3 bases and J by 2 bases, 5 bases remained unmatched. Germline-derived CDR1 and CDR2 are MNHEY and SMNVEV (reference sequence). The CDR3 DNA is TGTGCCAGCAGTTTGCCTAGCGGACACACAGATACGCAGTATTTT. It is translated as CASSLPSGHTDTQYF.

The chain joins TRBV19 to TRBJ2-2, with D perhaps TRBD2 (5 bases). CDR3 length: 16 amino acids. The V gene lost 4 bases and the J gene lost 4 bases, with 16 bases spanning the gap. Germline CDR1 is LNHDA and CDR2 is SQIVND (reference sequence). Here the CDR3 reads CASSNMRVFGTGELFF. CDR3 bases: TGTGCCAGTAGTAATATGAGGGTTTTCGGCACCGGGGAGCTGTTTTTT.

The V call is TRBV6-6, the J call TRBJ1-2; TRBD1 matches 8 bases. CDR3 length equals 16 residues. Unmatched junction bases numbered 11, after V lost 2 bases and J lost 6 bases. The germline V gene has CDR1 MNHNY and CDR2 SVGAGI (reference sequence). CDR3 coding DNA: TGTGCCAGCAGTTACCGCCCCCTGGACAGGGAGGATGGCTACACCTTC. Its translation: CASSYRPLDREDGYTF.

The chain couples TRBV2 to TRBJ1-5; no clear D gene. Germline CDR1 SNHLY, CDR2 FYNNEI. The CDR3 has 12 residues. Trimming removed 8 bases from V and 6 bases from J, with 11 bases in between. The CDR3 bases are TGTGCCAGCGCGGAGGGCGGTCAGCCCCAGCATTTT. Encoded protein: CASAEGGQPQHF.

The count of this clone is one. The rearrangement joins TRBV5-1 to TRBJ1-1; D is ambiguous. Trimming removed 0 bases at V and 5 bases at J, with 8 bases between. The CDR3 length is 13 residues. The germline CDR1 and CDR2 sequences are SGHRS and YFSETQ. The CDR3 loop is CASSLDVETEAFF. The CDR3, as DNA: TGCGCCAGCAGCTTGGACGTAGAGACTGAAGCTTTCTTT.

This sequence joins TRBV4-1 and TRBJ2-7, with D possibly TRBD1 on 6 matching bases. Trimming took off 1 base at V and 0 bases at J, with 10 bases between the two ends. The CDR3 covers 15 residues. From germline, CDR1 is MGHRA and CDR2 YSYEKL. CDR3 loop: CASSQAGAPSYEQYF. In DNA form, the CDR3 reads TGCGCCAGCAGCCAAGCAGGGGCGCCCTCCTACGAGCAGTACTTC.

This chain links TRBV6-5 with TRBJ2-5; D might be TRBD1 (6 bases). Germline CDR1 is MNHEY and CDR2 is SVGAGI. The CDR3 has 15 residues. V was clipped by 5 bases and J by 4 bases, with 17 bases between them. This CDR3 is CASSRSPGAGETQYF. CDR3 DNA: TGTGCCAGCAGTCGCTCCCCAGGGGCGGGAGAGACCCAGTACTTC.

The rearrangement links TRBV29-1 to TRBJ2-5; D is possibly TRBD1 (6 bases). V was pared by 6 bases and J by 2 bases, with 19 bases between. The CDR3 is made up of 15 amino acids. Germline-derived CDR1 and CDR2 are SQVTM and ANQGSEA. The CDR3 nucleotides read TGCAGCGTGGGGGCCTCACGGAAAACGCAAGAGACCCAGTACTTC. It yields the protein CSVGASRKTQETQYF.

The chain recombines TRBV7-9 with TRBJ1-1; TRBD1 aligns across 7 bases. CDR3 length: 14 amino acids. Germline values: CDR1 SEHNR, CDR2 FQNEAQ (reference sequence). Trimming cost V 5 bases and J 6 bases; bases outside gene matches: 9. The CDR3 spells CASSTDRERAEAFF. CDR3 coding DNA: TGTGCCAGCAGCACCGACAGGGAGAGAGCTGAAGCTTTCTTT.

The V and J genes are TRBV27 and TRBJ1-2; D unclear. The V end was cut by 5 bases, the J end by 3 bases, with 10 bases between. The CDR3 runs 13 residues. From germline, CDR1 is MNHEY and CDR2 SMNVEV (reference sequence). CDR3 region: CASSPLVHYGYTF. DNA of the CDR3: TGTGCCAGCAGTCCCCTAGTGCACTATGGCTACACCTTC.

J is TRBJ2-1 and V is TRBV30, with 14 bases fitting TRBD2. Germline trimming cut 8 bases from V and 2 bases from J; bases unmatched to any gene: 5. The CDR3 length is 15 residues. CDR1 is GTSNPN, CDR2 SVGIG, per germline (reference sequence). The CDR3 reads CAGTSGRSAYNEQFF. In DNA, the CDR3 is TGTGCCGGGACTAGCGGGAGATCGGCCTACAATGAGCAGTTCTTC.

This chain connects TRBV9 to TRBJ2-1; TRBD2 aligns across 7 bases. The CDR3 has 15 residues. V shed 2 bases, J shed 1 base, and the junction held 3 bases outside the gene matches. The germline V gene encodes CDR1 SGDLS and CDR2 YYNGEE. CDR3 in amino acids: CASSVSGESYNEQFF. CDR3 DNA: TGTGCCAGCAGCGTGAGCGGGGAATCCTACAATGAGCAGTTCTTC.

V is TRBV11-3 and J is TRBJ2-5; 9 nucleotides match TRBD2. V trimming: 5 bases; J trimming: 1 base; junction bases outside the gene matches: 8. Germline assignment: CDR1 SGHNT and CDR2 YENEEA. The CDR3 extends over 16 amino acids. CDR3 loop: CASSEVGTSSQETQYF. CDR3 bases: TGTGCCAGCAGCGAAGTCGGGACTAGCAGCCAAGAGACCCAGTACTTC.

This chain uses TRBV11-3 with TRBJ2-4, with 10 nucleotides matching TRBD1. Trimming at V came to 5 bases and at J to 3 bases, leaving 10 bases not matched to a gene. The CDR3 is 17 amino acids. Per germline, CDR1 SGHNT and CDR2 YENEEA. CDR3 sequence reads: CASSLRQGARGKNIQYF. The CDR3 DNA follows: TGTGCCAGCAGCCTACGACAGGGGGCGCGGGGCAAAAACATTCAGTACTTC. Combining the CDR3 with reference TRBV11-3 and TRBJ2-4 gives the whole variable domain EAGVVQSPRYKIIEKKQPVAFWCNPISGHNTLYWYLQNLGQGPELLIRYENEEAVDDSQLPKDRFSAERLKGVDSTLKIQPAELGDSAVYLCASSLRQGARGKNIQYFGAGTRLSVL.

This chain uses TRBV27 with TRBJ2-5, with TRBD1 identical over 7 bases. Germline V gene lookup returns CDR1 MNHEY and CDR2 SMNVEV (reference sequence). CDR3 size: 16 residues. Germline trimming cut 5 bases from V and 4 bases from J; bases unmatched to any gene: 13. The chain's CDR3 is CASSPRYTGVRETQYF. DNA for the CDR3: TGTGCCAGCAGTCCCCGCTATACAGGGGTTCGAGAGACCCAGTACTTC.

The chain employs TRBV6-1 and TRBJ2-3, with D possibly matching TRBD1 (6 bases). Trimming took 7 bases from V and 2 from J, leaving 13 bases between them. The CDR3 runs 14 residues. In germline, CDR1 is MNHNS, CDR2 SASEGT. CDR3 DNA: TGTGCCAGCACCACAGGGTCTCACACAGATACGCAGTATTTT. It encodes CASTTGSHTDTQYF.